This TCR beta chain is drawn from a study of blood T cell repertoires in COVID-19. For the study at large: Whether acute or convalescent, the COVID-19 samples came from the United States, Italy and Spain. Sources were T cells, B-cell-depleted T cells, or PBMCs; the material itself was cDNA or gDNA.

The ends were cut back, 8 bases at V and 6 bases at J, with 5 bases in the middle. The V gene's germline CDR1 is MNHEY and CDR2 SVGAGI. The length of the CDR3 is 10 residues. Original processing methods: Scientists estimated how many nucleated cells there were by amplifying reference gene primers. This table comes from immunoSEQ multiplex PCR, and its TCRdb copy is limited to in-frame clones, with some not included. V, J and clone size are taken as reported in that table, and D and trimming were inferred from the DNA itself. The sample contains some 50,000 clones, 68% of which appear only once. The origin of this receptor is a woman in her sixties or seventies with acute or convalescent COVID-19. The source material was peripheral blood. The chain is built from TRBV6-5 and TRBJ1-5; the D is unclear. The CDR3, as DNA: TGTGCCAGCGGGCGTCAGCCCCAGCATTTT. It codes for CASGRQPQHF.